The clone carrying this TCR beta chain was seen just once. CDR1 and CDR2 from the germline V gene are LNHNV and YYDKDF (reference sequence). The CDR3 is 14 residues long. Trimming cost V 5 bases and J 7 bases; bases outside gene matches: 7. How the authors handled the data: Cell counts per sample came from amplifying reference gene primers. Sequenced by immunoSEQ multiplex PCR; TCRdb stores in-frame clones only, minus some. Clonal size and the V and J genes are those of that table, whereas D and trimming came from the DNA. The repertoire holds roughly 100,000 clones, with almost 90% as singletons. This entry comes from a study of blood T cell repertoires in COVID-19.

The rearrangement links TRBV15 to TRBJ2-1, with 8 bases fitting TRBD1. Sequencing used peripheral blood. This sequence originates from a human donor in a cohort sampled during active COVID-19. The CDR3 region is CATSSRTGRNEQFF. In DNA, the CDR3 is TGTGCCACCAGCTCCCGGACAGGGAGGAATGAGCAGTTCTTC.